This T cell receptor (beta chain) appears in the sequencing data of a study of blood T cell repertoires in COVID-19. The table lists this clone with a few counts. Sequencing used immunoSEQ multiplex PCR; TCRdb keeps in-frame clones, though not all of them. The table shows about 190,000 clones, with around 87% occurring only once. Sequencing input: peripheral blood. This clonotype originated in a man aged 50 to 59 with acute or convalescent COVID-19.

CDR3 in amino acids: CASQRAADNEKLFF. CDR3 coding DNA: TGTGCCAGCCAGAGGGCAGCCGATAATGAAAAACTGTTTTTT. The chain joins TRBV19 to TRBJ1-4; no clear D gene. V was clipped by 9 bases and J by 4 bases, with 15 bases between them. Germline values: CDR1 LNHDA, CDR2 SQIVND (reference sequence). The CDR3 spans 14 residues.